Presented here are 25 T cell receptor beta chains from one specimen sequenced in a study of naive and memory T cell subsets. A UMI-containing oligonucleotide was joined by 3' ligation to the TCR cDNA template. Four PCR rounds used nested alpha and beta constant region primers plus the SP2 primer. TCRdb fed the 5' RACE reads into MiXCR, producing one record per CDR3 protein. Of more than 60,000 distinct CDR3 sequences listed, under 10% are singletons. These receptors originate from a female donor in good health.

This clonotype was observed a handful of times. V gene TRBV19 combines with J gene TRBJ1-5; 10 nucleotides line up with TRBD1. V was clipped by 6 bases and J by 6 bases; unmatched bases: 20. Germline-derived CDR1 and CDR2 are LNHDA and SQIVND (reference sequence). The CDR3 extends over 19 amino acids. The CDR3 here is CASSPQRQGAPLRGQPQHF. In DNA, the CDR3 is TGTGCCAGTAGCCCTCAAAGACAGGGGGCCCCCCTCCGGGGTCAGCCCCAGCATTTT.

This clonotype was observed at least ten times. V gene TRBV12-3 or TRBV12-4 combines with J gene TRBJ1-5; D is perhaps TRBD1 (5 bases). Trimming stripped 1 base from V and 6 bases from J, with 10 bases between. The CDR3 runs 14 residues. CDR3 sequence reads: CASSLDRSFQPQHF. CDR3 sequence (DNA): TGTGCCAGCAGTTTAGACAGGTCTTTTCAGCCCCAGCATTTT.

The CDR3 coding sequence is TGTGCCAGCAGCAGCCCAATTGACAGGCGCACAGATACGCAGTATTTT. This encodes CASSSPIDRRTDTQYF. J is TRBJ2-3 and V is TRBV7-9; tentatively, D is TRBD1 (6 bases). V shed 5 bases and J shed 1 base, with 16 bases lying between them. Germline V gene sequence: CDR1 SEHNR, CDR2 FQNEAQ (reference sequence). The CDR3 spans 16 residues.

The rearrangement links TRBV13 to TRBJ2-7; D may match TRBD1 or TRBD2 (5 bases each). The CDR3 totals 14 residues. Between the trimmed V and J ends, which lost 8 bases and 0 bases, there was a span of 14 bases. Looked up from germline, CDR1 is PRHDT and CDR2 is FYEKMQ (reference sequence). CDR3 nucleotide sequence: TGTGCCAGCCGAGGAGCAGGGAGCTCCTACGAGCAGTACTTC. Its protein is CASRGAGSSYEQYF.

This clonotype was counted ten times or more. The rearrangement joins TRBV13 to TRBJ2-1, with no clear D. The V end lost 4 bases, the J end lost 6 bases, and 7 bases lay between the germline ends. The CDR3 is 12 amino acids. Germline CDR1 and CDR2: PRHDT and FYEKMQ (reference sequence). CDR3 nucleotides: TGTGCCAGCAGCTCCTCTACCAATGAGCAGTTCTTC. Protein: CASSSSTNEQFF.

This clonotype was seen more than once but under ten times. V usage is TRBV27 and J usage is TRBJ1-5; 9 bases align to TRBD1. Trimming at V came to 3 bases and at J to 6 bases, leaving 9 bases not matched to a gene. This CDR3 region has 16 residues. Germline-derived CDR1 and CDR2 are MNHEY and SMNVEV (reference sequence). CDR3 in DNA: TGTGCCAGCAGTTTGTCACAGGGGGCGCTTCTTCAGCCCCAGCATTTT. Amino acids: CASSLSQGALLQPQHF.

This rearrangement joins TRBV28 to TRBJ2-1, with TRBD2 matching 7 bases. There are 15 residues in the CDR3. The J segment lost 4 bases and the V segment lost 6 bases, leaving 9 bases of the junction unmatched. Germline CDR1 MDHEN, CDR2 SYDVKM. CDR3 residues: CASSKLYSGYNEQFF. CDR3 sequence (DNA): TGTGCCAGCAGCAAACTCTATAGCGGGTACAATGAGCAGTTCTTC. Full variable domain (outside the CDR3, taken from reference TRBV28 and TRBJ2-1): DVKVTQSSRYLVKRTGEKVFLECVQDMDHENMFWYRQDPGLGLRLIYFSYDVKMKEKGDIPEGYSVSREKKERFSLILESASTNQTSMYLCASSKLYSGYNEQFFGPGTRLTVL.

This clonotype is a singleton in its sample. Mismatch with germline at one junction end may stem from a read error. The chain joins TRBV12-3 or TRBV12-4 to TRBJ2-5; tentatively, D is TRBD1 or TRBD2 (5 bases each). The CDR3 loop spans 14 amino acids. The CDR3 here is CASSHRDQQETRYF. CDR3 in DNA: TGTGCCAGCAGTCACCGGGACCAGCAAGAGACCCGGTACTTC.

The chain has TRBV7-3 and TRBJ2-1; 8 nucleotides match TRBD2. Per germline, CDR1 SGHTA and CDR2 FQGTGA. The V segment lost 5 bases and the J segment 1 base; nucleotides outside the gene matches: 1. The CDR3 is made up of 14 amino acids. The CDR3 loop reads CASSVAGSYNEQFF. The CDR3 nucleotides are TGTGCCAGCAGCGTAGCGGGATCCTACAATGAGCAGTTCTTC.

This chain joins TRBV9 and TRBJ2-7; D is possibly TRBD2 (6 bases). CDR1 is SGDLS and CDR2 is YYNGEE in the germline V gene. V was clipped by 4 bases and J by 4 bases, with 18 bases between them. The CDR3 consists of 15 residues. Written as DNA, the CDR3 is TGTGCCAGCAGCCCGAGACTAGTGGGAGCTTACGAGCAGTACTTC. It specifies CASSPRLVGAYEQYF.

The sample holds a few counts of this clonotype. CDR3 sequence: CASSQGSGELFF. CDR3 DNA: TGTGCCAGCAGTCAGGGGTCCGGGGAGCTGTTTTTT. The chain employs TRBV12-3 or TRBV12-4 and TRBJ2-2; possible D gene TRBD1, 6 bases. The CDR3 length is 12 residues. Trimming stripped 5 bases from V and 6 bases from J, with 7 bases between.

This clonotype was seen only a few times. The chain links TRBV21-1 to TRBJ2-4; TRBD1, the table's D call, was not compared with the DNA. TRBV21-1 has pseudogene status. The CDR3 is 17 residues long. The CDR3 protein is CASSKGGGRGAKNIQYF. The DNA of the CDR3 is TGTGCCAGCAGCAAAGGGGGGGGCAGGGGAGCCAAAAACATTCAGTACTTC.

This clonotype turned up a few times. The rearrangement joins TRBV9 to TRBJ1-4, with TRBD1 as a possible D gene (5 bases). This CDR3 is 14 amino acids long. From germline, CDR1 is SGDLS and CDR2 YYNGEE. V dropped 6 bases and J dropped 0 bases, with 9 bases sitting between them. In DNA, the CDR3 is TGTGCCAGCAATCCGGGACCAACTAATGAAAAACTGTTTTTT. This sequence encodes CASNPGPTNEKLFF.

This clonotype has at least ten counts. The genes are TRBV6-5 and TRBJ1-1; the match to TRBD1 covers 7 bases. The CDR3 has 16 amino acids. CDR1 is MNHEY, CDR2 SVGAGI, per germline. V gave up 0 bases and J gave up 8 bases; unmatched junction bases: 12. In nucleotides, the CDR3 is TGTGCCAGCAGTTACTCGGGACAGAGTCTCTTCTTGGAAGCTTTCTTT. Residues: CASSYSGQSLFLEAFF.

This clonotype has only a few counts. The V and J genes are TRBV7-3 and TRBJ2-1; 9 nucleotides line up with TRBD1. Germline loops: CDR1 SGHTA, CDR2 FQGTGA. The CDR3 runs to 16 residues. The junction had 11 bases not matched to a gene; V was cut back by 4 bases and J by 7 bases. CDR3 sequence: CASSSLPGQGRNEQFF. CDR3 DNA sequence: TGTGCCAGCAGCTCATTACCGGGACAGGGAAGGAATGAGCAGTTCTTC.

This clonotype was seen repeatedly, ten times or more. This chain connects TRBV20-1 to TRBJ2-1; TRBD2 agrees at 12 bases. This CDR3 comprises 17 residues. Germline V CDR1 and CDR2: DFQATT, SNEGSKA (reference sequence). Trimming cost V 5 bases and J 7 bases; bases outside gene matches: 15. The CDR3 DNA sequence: TGCAGTGCTCAAAGCCCGCTAGCGGGGGGGCGTCGTAATGAGCAGTTCTTC. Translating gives CSAQSPLAGGRRNEQFF.

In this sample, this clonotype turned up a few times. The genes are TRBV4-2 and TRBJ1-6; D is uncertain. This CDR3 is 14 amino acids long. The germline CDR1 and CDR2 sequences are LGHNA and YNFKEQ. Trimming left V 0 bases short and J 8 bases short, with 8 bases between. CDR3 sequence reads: CASSQEEGDSPLHF. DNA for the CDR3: TGTGCCAGCAGCCAAGAAGAGGGTGATTCACCCCTCCACTTT.

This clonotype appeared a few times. The CDR3 spells CASSRGQGLMNHEQYF. The CDR3 coding sequence is TGTGCCAGCAGCCGGGGACAGGGGTTGATGAACCACGAGCAGTACTTC. This sequence joins TRBV28 and TRBJ2-7; TRBD1 matches 10 bases. The CDR3 runs to 16 residues. CDR1 MDHEN and CDR2 SYDVKM come from the germline V gene. The trim removed 6 bases at V and 5 bases at J, leaving 13 bases unmatched.

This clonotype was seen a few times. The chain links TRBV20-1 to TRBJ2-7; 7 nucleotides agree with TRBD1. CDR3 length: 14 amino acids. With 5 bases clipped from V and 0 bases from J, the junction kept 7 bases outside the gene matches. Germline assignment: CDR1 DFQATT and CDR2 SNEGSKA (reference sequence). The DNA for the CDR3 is TGCAGTGCTTCGGGACAGACCGTCTCCTACGAGCAGTACTTC. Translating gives CSASGQTVSYEQYF.

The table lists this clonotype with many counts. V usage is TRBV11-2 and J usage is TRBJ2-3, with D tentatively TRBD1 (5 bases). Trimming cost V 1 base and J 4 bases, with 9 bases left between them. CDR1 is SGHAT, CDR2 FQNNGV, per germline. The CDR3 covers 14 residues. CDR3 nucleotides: TGTGCCAGCAGCTTAGGGCTAGGGGCAGATACGCAGTATTTT. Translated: CASSLGLGADTQYF. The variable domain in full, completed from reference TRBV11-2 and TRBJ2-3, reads EAGVAQSPRYKIIEKRQSVAFWCNPISGHATLYWYQQILGQGPKLLIQFQNNGVVDDSQLPKDRFSAERLKGVDSTLKIQPAKLEDSAVYLCASSLGLGADTQYFGPGTRLTVL.

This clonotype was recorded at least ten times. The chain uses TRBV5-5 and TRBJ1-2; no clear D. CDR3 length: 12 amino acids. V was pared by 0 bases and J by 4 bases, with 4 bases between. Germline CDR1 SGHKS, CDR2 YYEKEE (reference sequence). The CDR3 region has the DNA TGTGCCAGCAGCTTGGGCAGCTATGGCTACACCTTC. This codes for CASSLGSYGYTF.

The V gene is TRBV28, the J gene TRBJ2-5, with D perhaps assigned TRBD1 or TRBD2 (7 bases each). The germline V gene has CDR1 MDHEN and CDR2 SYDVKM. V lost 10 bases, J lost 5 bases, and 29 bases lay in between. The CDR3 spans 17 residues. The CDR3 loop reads CATTSPATGRGGETQYF. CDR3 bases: TGTGCCACAACCTCACCCGCGACAGGGAGGGGAGGGGAGACCCAGTACTTC.

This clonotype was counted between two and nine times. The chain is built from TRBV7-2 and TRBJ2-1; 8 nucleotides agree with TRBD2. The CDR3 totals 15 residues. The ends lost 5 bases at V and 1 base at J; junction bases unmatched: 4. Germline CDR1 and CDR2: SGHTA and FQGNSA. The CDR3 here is CASSKSGSSYNEQFF. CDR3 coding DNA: TGTGCCAGCAGCAAGAGCGGGAGTTCCTACAATGAGCAGTTCTTC.

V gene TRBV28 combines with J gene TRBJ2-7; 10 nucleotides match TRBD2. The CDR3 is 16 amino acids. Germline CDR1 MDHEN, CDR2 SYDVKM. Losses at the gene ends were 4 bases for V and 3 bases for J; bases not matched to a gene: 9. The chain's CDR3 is CASSSALAGVDYEQYF. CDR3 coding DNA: TGTGCCAGCAGTTCCGCTCTAGCGGGAGTGGACTACGAGCAGTACTTC.

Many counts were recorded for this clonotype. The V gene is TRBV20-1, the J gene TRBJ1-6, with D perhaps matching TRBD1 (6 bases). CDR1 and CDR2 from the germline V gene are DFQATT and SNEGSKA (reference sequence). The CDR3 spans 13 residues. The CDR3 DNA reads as TGCGGAGTTGAGGGGGGAGGTAATTCACCCCTCCACTTT. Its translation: CGVEGGGNSPLHF.